The next 20 T cell receptor beta chains were all read from a single sample in a study of blood T cell repertoires in COVID-19. TCRdb keeps only in-frame clones here, not all; method: immunoSEQ multiplex PCR. The repertoire includes 350,000 to 550,000 clones, nearly 90% of them detected once, and around 1.8% sits in the top ten. Sequenced sample: PBMCs or T cells enriched from blood (not recorded which). These receptors all come from a young woman with acute COVID-19.

To note about this clone: The junction differs from germline at one of its ends, possibly a read error. V usage is TRBV27 and J usage is TRBJ2-7, with D unclear. The CDR3 runs to 14 residues. Germline CDR1 and CDR2: MNHEY and SMNVEV (reference sequence). The CDR3 DNA reads TGTGCCAGCAGTTTATCCCCTGGCTCCCACGAGCAGTACTTC. Translation gives CASSLSPGSHEQYF.

The chain carries TRBV2 and TRBJ1-6, with D hard to call. Trimming took 4 bases from V and 7 from J, leaving 8 bases between them. This CDR3 is built from 13 residues. In germline, CDR1 is SNHLY, CDR2 FYNNEI. Written as DNA, the CDR3 is TGTGCCAGCAGTGGACTCGCGAATTCACCCCTCCACTTT. It specifies CASSGLANSPLHF. Full variable domain (rest looked up from reference TRBV2 and TRBJ1-6): EPEVTQTPSHQVTQMGQEVILRCVPISNHLYFYWYRQILGQKVEFLVSFYNNEISEKSEIFDDQFSVERPDGSNFTLKIRSTKLEDSAMYFCASSGLANSPLHFGNGTRLTVT.

The rearrangement links TRBV16 to TRBJ1-2; D gene uncertain. Germline values: CDR1 KGHSY, CDR2 FQNENV. The CDR3 contains 14 residues. The V and J ends lost 3 bases and 13 bases respectively, with 21 bases between them. This chain's CDR3 is CASSHPEVERPPTF. The CDR3 DNA sequence: TGTGCCAGCAGCCATCCTGAGGTAGAACGGCCACCCACCTTC. The full variable domain, with the rest looked up from reference TRBV16 and TRBJ1-2, is GEEVAQTPKHLVRGEGQKAKLYCAPIKGHSYVFWYQQVLKNEFKFLISFQNENVFDETGMPKERFSAKCLPNSPCSLEIQATKLEDSAVYFCASSHPEVERPPTFGSGTRLTVV.

The genes are TRBV28 and TRBJ2-6; 9 bases match TRBD1. Germline CDR1 and CDR2: MDHEN and SYDVKM. There are 18 residues in the CDR3. Trimming cost V 5 bases and J 0 bases; bases outside gene matches: 8. CDR3 residues: CASSASRDRVSGANVLTF. The CDR3 DNA is TGTGCCAGCAGTGCCTCCCGGGACAGGGTCTCTGGGGCCAACGTCCTGACTTTC.

The chain recombines TRBV13 with TRBJ1-3, with TRBD1 matching 8 bases. The CDR3 is 17 residues long. Germline lookup yields CDR1 PRHDT and CDR2 FYEKMQ (reference sequence). V gave up 3 bases and J gave up 0 bases; unmatched junction bases: 7. CDR3 in DNA: TGTGCCAGCAGCTTTTTGGTAGGACAGGGCTCTGGAAACACCATATATTTT. Protein sequence: CASSFLVGQGSGNTIYF.

This clone occurred once. Other DNA sequences in the same sample also yield this CDR3. The gene calls are TRBV18 and TRBJ1-2, with TRBD1 as a possible D gene (5 bases). CDR3 size: 13 residues. The germline CDR1 and CDR2 sequences are KGHSH and LQKENI. V was pared by 2 bases and J by 4 bases, with 8 bases between. CDR3 nucleotides: TGTGCCAGCTCACCATCGGGGGGCTATGGCTACACCTTC. Its translation is CASSPSGGYGYTF.

The chain recombines TRBV28 with TRBJ1-2; possibly TRBD1 for D (6 bases). Germline V CDR1 and CDR2: MDHEN, SYDVKM. V was pared by 5 bases and J by 1 base, with 11 bases between. This CDR3 has 14 amino acids. This chain's CDR3 is CASSTGQFNYGYTF. The DNA for the CDR3 is TGTGCCAGCAGTACCGGACAGTTTAACTATGGCTACACCTTC.

The chain combines TRBV7-9 with TRBJ2-1; 12 nucleotides line up with TRBD2. J lost 7 bases, V lost 2 bases, and 6 bases had no gene match. CDR3 length: 16 amino acids. CDR1 is SEHNR, CDR2 FQNEAQ, per germline (reference sequence). CDR3 region: CASSLRLAGGPNEQFF. In DNA form, the CDR3 reads TGTGCCAGCAGCTTACGTCTAGCGGGAGGGCCGAATGAGCAGTTCTTC.

The chain uses TRBV6-5 and TRBJ1-1; D gene uncertain. Germline assignment: CDR1 MNHEY and CDR2 SVGAGI. The CDR3 sequence is 13 residues long. Trimming shortened V by 4 bases and J by 3 bases, and 9 bases separated the two germline ends. The CDR3 loop reads CASSSLQDTEAFF. CDR3 bases: TGTGCCAGCAGTTCACTCCAGGACACTGAAGCTTTCTTT.

The chain recombines TRBV5-1 with TRBJ2-1; 7 bases map to TRBD2. CDR3 length equals 18 residues. V lost 4 bases, J lost 0 bases, and 13 bases stayed unmatched. CDR1 is SGHRS, CDR2 YFSETQ, per germline. The CDR3 is CASSPGLVRESSYNEQFF. The CDR3 DNA is TGCGCCAGCAGCCCCGGACTAGTACGTGAAAGCTCCTACAATGAGCAGTTCTTC.

The chain couples TRBV18 to TRBJ2-7; D is undetermined. V lost 4 bases and J lost 2, with 9 bases in between. Germline V gene lookup returns CDR1 KGHSH and CDR2 LQKENI. The CDR3 length is 13 residues. The CDR3 coding sequence is TGTGCCAGCTCACTATACAAAGCCTACGAGCAGTACTTC. Protein product: CASSLYKAYEQYF.

Note on this clone: Other DNA sequences of this sample code for an identical CDR3. The V gene is TRBV9, the J gene TRBJ2-7, with 9 positions matching TRBD1. V trimming: 4 bases; J trimming: 1 base; junction bases outside the gene matches: 6. This CDR3 region has 15 residues. In germline, CDR1 is SGDLS, CDR2 YYNGEE. CDR3 protein: CASSPSGTGSYEQYF. The DNA of the CDR3 is TGTGCCAGCAGCCCTTCCGGGACAGGGTCCTACGAGCAGTACTTC. The full variable domain, completed using reference TRBV9 and TRBJ2-7, is DSGVTQTPKHLITATGQRVTLRCSPRSGDLSVYWYQQSLDQGLQFLIQYYNGEERAKGNILERFSAQQFPDLHSELNLSSLELGDSALYFCASSPSGTGSYEQYFGPGTRLTVT.

The gene calls are TRBV7-9 and TRBJ1-1; D gene ambiguous. The germline V and J ends were trimmed by 1 base and 1 base, with 10 bases remaining between them. The V gene's germline CDR1 is SEHNR and CDR2 FQNEAQ (reference sequence). The CDR3 is 15 amino acids. This CDR3 reads CASSLGASRNTEAFF. In DNA form, the CDR3 reads TGTGCCAGCAGCTTAGGGGCTTCCCGGAACACTGAAGCTTTCTTT.

This rearrangement joins TRBV24-1 to TRBJ2-5; 8 nucleotides match TRBD2. The CDR3 is 13 amino acids. Germline V CDR1 and CDR2: KGHDR, SFDVKD. V lost 6 bases and J lost 4; bases outside the gene matches: 3. In DNA form, the CDR3 reads TGTGCCACCAGTCGCGGGGGGCGAGAGACCCAGTACTTC. Translated: CATSRGGRETQYF.

The chain carries TRBV4-1 and TRBJ1-1, with 8 bases lining up with TRBD1. Germline trimming cut 2 bases from V and 1 base from J; bases unmatched to any gene: 6. The CDR3 runs to 16 residues. Germline-derived CDR1 and CDR2 are MGHRA and YSYEKL. Written as DNA, the CDR3 is TGCGCCAGCAGCCAATTATACAGGGGGGAGAACACTGAAGCTTTCTTT. It specifies CASSQLYRGENTEAFF.

This chain connects TRBV6-5 to TRBJ1-1, with D possibly being TRBD1 (6 bases). Trimming stripped 4 bases from V and 0 bases from J, with 9 bases between. This CDR3 spans 14 amino acids. The V gene's germline CDR1 is MNHEY and CDR2 SVGAGI. The CDR3 protein is CASSSHRVNTEAFF. CDR3 nucleotides: TGTGCCAGCAGTTCCCACAGGGTGAACACTGAAGCTTTCTTT.

This clone was observed a single time. This chain links TRBV3-1 (or the pseudogene TRBV3-2) with TRBJ1-2; D gene ambiguous. V lost 8 bases to trimming and J lost 0 bases, with 16 bases between them. This CDR3 is built from 15 residues. Germline lookup yields CDR1 LGHDT and CDR2 YNNKEL (reference sequence). The CDR3 protein is CASGSGRISNYGYTF. CDR3 DNA: TGTGCCAGCGGTTCCGGGAGGATCTCTAACTATGGCTACACCTTC.

The chain uses TRBV4-1 and TRBJ1-2, with TRBD1 matching 9 bases. Germline V gene sequence: CDR1 MGHRA, CDR2 YSYEKL. The trim removed 1 base at V and 9 bases at J, leaving 15 bases unmatched. The CDR3 extends over 17 amino acids. The CDR3 loop reads CASSQVIRTRDRESYTF. CDR3 DNA: TGCGCCAGCAGCCAAGTGATCCGCACCAGGGACAGGGAGAGCTACACCTTC.

There are a few counts of this clone. This sequence joins TRBV19 and TRBJ1-1; D possibly corresponds to TRBD1 (5 bases). The CDR3 spans 14 residues. V lost 5 bases and J 0 bases, leaving 10 bases between the germline ends. Germline CDR1 is LNHDA and CDR2 is SQIVND (reference sequence). The CDR3 region has the DNA TGTGCCAGTAGTCTACAGGTCATGAACACTGAAGCTTTCTTT. Translating gives CASSLQVMNTEAFF.

The chain employs TRBV19 and TRBJ1-5; no reliable D call. V was trimmed by 0 bases and J by 5 bases, leaving 5 bases between them. Germline lookup yields CDR1 LNHDA and CDR2 SQIVND (reference sequence). This CDR3 comprises 13 residues. DNA of the CDR3: TGTGCCAGTAGTATAGATTCGGATCAGCCCCAGCATTTT. It is translated as CASSIDSDQPQHF. Looking up the rest from reference TRBV19 and TRBJ1-5 gives the full variable domain: DGGITQSPKYLFRKEGQNVTLSCEQNLNHDAMYWYRQDPGQGLRLIYYSQIVNDFQKGDIAEGYSVSREKKESFPLTVTSAQKNPTAFYLCASSIDSDQPQHFGDGTRLSIL.